The source of this T cell receptor beta chain is a study of human T cells and chemical hapten exposure. Study details: It was small differences in pooled library volume that mainly caused per-sample TCR yields to vary.

This clonotype was counted at least ten times. Individual cDNA molecules had unique molecular identifiers attached to them by the library. TCRdb used MiXCR to reprocess the RACE reads, holding one entry per CDR3 protein. Counted here are approximately 120,000 distinct CDR3 sequences, about a tenth occurring once; the ten biggest clones make up around 3%. CDR3 length: 19 amino acids. CDR1 is SEHNR and CDR2 is FQNEAQ in the germline V gene (reference sequence). Trimming pared 3 bases from V and 0 bases from J, leaving 20 bases between. The sample's time point: patch test 2, 6 weeks after DPC sensitization. The treatment here: therapeutic diphenylcyclopropenone sensitization with weekly scalp DPC. Each donor was an alopecia patient between 18 and 70 years of age who qualified for DPC.

The clonotype originates from a woman aged 40 to 55 with alopecia areata. Some clones in this sample may be carry-over from other donors' samples. The sequenced sample was whole blood, obtained in connection with sensitization to the hapten diphenylcyclopropenone (DPC). The chain links TRBV7-9 to TRBJ1-4, with a weak D call TRBD1 (5 bases). The CDR3 sequence is CASSFSQRGSPATNEKLFF. DNA for the CDR3: TGTGCCAGCAGCTTCTCTCAGCGGGGCAGCCCTGCAACTAATGAAAAACTGTTTTTT.